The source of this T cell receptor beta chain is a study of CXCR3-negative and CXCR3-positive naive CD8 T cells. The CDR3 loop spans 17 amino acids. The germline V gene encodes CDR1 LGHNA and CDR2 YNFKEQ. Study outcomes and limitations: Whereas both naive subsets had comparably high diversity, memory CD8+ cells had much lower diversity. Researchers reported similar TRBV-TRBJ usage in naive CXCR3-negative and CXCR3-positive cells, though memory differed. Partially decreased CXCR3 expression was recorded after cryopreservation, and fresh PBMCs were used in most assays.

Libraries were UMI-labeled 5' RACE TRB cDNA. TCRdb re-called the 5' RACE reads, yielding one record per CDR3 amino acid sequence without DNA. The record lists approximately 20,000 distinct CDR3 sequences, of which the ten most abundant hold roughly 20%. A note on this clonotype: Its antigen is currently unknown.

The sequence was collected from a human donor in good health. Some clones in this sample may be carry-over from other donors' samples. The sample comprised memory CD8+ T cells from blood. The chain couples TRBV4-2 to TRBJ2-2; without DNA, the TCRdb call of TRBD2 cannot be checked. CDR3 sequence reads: CASSHPERGGLPGELFF.